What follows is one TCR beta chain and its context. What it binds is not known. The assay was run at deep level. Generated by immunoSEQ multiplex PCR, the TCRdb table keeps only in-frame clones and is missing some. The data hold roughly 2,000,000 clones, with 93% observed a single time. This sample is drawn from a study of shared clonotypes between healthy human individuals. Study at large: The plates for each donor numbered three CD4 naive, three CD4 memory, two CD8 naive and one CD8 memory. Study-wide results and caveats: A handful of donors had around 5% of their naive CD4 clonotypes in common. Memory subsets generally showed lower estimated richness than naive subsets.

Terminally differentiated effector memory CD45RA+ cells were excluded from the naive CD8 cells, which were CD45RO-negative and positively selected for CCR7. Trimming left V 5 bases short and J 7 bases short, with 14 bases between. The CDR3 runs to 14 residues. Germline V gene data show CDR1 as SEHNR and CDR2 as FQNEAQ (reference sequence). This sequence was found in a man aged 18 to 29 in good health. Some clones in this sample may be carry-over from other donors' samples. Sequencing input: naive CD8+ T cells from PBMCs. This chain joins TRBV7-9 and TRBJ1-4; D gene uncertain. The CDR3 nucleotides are TGTGCCAGCAGCCAGACAAGACTGGGTGAAAAACTGTTTTTT. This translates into CASSQTRLGEKLFF.